Listed here are 8 T cell receptor beta chains from one sample, sequenced in a study of blood T cell repertoires in COVID-19 (dated by TCRdb to 2018 to 2021). The library was built by means of the immunoSEQ multiplex PCR assay. TCRdb mirrors the immuneACCESS table, restricted to in-frame sequences. Some clones are absent from its copies; in checked studies, under half trace to an unresolved V gene, and the reason for the others is unknown. The sample data list about 35,000 clones, and 87% of these were observed just once. The ten largest clones capture roughly a tenth of the sample. Sequencing used peripheral blood. Every receptor here comes from an older man with active COVID-19.

The chain carries TRBV12-3 or TRBV12-4 and TRBJ1-1, with TRBD1 matching 8 bases. This CDR3 is 13 amino acids long. The V and J ends lost 3 bases and 5 bases, in that order; junction bases with no gene match: 2. CDR3 sequence (DNA): TGTGCCAGCAGTTTTACAGGGGGGACTGAAGCTTTCTTT. This encodes CASSFTGGTEAFF.

The chain has TRBV19 and TRBJ2-5, with 7 bases that match TRBD1. CDR1 and CDR2 (germline): LNHDA, SQIVND (reference sequence). This CDR3 comprises 13 residues. V gave up 8 bases and J gave up 3 bases; unmatched junction bases: 6. This chain's CDR3 is CASHGTAKETQYF. DNA of the CDR3: TGTGCCAGTCATGGGACAGCGAAAGAGACCCAGTACTTC. Together with reference TRBV19 and TRBJ2-5, the CDR3 gives the full variable domain: DGGITQSPKYLFRKEGQNVTLSCEQNLNHDAMYWYRQDPGQGLRLIYYSQIVNDFQKGDIAEGYSVSREKKESFPLTVTSAQKNPTAFYLCASHGTAKETQYFGPGTRLLVL.

This chain joins TRBV6-6 and TRBJ2-1; TRBD2 is a possible D gene (5 bases). Trimming left V 5 bases short and J 0 bases short, with 17 bases between. The CDR3 spans 17 residues. CDR1 and CDR2 from the germline V gene are MNHNY and SVGAGI (reference sequence). The CDR3 DNA follows: TGTGCCAGCAGTCCTATAAGCGGATTAGCCTCCTACAATGAGCAGTTCTTC. Protein: CASSPISGLASYNEQFF.

J is TRBJ2-5 and V is TRBV15; D is unclear. Germline assignment: CDR1 LNHNV and CDR2 YYDKDF (reference sequence). The CDR3 contains 14 residues. V was clipped by 0 bases and J by 2 bases, with 7 bases between them. The CDR3 sequence: CATSRDRNQETQYF. The CDR3 DNA is TGTGCCACCAGCAGAGACAGAAATCAAGAGACCCAGTACTTC.

The gene calls are TRBV7-8 and TRBJ2-4; D is perhaps TRBD2 (5 bases). This CDR3 has 13 residues. Trimming pared 6 bases from V and 7 bases from J, leaving 13 bases between. CDR1 is SGHVS and CDR2 is FQNEAQ in the germline V gene. The CDR3 region is CASRGFPGNIQYF. The CDR3 DNA reads TGTGCCAGCAGAGGCTTCCCGGGGAACATTCAGTACTTC.

J is TRBJ1-5 and V is TRBV6-5, with D uncertain. Trimming removed 8 bases at V and 0 bases at J, with 8 bases between. CDR1 is MNHEY and CDR2 is SVGAGI in the germline V gene. The CDR3 extends over 13 amino acids. The chain's CDR3 is CASWANSNQPQHF. The DNA for the CDR3 is TGTGCCAGCTGGGCGAATAGCAATCAGCCCCAGCATTTT.

The V and J genes are TRBV27 and TRBJ2-7; 9 nucleotides align to TRBD2. The CDR3 covers 15 residues. J lost 2 bases, V lost 2 bases, and 4 bases had no gene match. Per germline, CDR1 MNHEY and CDR2 SMNVEV (reference sequence). CDR3 coding DNA: TGTGCCAGCAGTTTACGGACTAGCGCGGCCTACGAGCAGTACTTC. It specifies CASSLRTSAAYEQYF.

The rearrangement links TRBV3-1 (or the pseudogene TRBV3-2) to TRBJ2-5; D call uncertain. Trimming removed 2 bases from V and 9 bases from J, with 13 bases in between. Germline V gives CDR1 LGHDT, CDR2 YNNKEL (reference sequence). The CDR3 loop spans 13 amino acids. The CDR3 here is CASSQQRENPQYF. CDR3 nucleotides: TGTGCCAGCAGCCAACAGCGCGAGAACCCCCAGTACTTC.